Presented here are 14 T cell receptor beta chains from one specimen sequenced in a study of blood T cell repertoires in COVID-19 (TCRdb year 2020). The library was obtained by the immunoSEQ multiplex PCR assay. As stored in TCRdb, this immuneACCESS dataset retains in-frame rearrangements with V and J assigned. A fraction of the clones does not appear; measured against another copy, unresolved V genes explain less than half of the discrepancy, and the remainder lacks a known reason. A total of 150,000 to 250,000 clones appear in this sample, 75% to 85% of them only once. The ten largest clones represent approximately 6% of the sample. The material sequenced was peripheral blood. These TCRs come from a woman between 35 and 50 years old with COVID-19, enrolled during active disease.

In DNA, the CDR3 is TGCGCCAGCAGCCTGGAGCTACTAGCCTGGGAGACCCAGTACTTC. It encodes CASSLELLAWETQYF. The chain is built from TRBV5-1 and TRBJ2-5; TRBD2 might be the D (6 bases). With 4 bases removed from V and 5 bases from J, the gap between germline ends came to 18 bases. CDR1 is SGHRS and CDR2 is YFSETQ in the germline V gene. The length of the CDR3 is 15 residues.

The J gene is TRBJ1-4, the V gene TRBV15; 8 bases are a match to TRBD1. The V gene's germline CDR1 is LNHNV and CDR2 YYDKDF (reference sequence). The J segment lost 7 bases and the V segment lost 2 bases, leaving 12 bases of the junction unmatched. CDR3 length: 17 amino acids. DNA for the CDR3: TGTGCCACCAGCAGACGAGCCTCAGGGGGCGAAAGTGAAAAACTGTTTTTT. It is translated as CATSRRASGGESEKLFF. The complete variable domain, with remaining parts taken from reference TRBV15 and TRBJ1-4, reads DAMVIQNPRYQVTQFGKPVTLSCSQTLNHNVMYWYQQKSSQAPKLLFHYYDKDFNNEADTPDNFQSRRPNTSFCFLDIRSPGLGDTAMYLCATSRRASGGESEKLFFGSGTQLSVL.

The rearrangement links TRBV30 to TRBJ1-5; TRBD1 matches at 7 bases. CDR1 is GTSNPN, CDR2 SVGIG, per germline (reference sequence). This CDR3 contains 13 residues. V shed 1 base, J shed 11 bases, and the junction held 8 bases outside the gene matches. CDR3 amino acids: CAWSGQGGEAQHF. The DNA of the CDR3 is TGTGCCTGGAGTGGACAGGGTGGAGAGGCCCAGCATTTT.

The rearrangement links TRBV18 to TRBJ1-5; TRBD1 is a possible D gene (5 bases). This CDR3 has 14 residues. V lost 6 bases, J lost 3 bases, and 12 bases lay in between. Per the germline V gene, CDR1 is KGHSH and CDR2 is LQKENI. The CDR3 bases are TGTGCCAGCTCTCCTCCGGGGGACAATCAGCCCCAGCATTTT. This translates into CASSPPGDNQPQHF.

This sequence joins TRBV21-1 and TRBJ2-3; the table assigns TRBD1, which was not confirmed against the DNA. TRBV21-1 is marked as a pseudogene. The CDR3 extends over 18 amino acids. For the CDR3, the DNA is TGTGCCAGCAGCAAAGTGGAACAGGGAAAGCCCCGCGGAGATACGCAGTATTTT. Protein sequence: CASSKVEQGKPRGDTQYF.

This chain connects TRBV11-2 to TRBJ2-7; no reliable D call. The CDR3 consists of 14 residues. Trimming left V 0 bases short and J 1 base short, with 7 bases between. CDR1 is SGHAT and CDR2 is FQNNGV in the germline V gene. CDR3 DNA sequence: TGTGCCAGCAGCTTAGAAAGACAATCCTACGAGCAGTACTTC. Residues: CASSLERQSYEQYF.

The chain links TRBV25-1 to TRBJ1-3, with D hard to call. The V and J ends lost 4 bases and 0 bases respectively, with 7 bases between them. The CDR3 covers 14 residues. Germline V gene sequence: CDR1 MGHDK, CDR2 SYGVNS. DNA for the CDR3: TGTGCCAGCAGTGCCCAGATCTCTGGAAACACCATATATTTT. It translates to CASSAQISGNTIYF. The whole variable domain, remainder taken from reference TRBV25-1 and TRBJ1-3, is EADIYQTPRYLVIGTGKKITLECSQTMGHDKMYWYQQDPGMELHLIHYSYGVNSTEKGDLSSESTVSRIRTEHFPLTLESARPSHTSQYLCASSAQISGNTIYFGEGSWLTVV.

The J gene is TRBJ2-7, the V gene TRBV3-1 (or the pseudogene TRBV3-2); 8 nucleotides line up with TRBD2. The V and J ends lost 4 bases and 1 base, in that order; junction bases with no gene match: 18. This CDR3 has 19 amino acids. CDR1 is LGHDT and CDR2 is YNNKEL in the germline V gene (reference sequence). The DNA of the CDR3 is TGTGCCAGCAGCCGAAAAATCCCCTCCCTAGCGGGTGGGTCCTACGAGCAGTACTTC. This sequence encodes CASSRKIPSLAGGSYEQYF.

The rearrangement joins TRBV4-1 to TRBJ2-5, with 9 bases fitting TRBD1. Trimming cost V 1 base and J 4 bases; bases outside gene matches: 10. This CDR3 region has 17 residues. Germline CDR1 and CDR2: MGHRA and YSYEKL. The CDR3 is CASSQGWGTGNLETQYF. The CDR3 bases are TGCGCCAGCAGCCAAGGTTGGGGGACAGGGAATTTAGAGACCCAGTACTTC.

CDR3 in amino acids: CASSPTVRTGFREKLFF. The CDR3 DNA sequence: TGTGCCAGCAGCCCGACAGTTAGGACAGGGTTTCGAGAAAAACTGTTTTTT. This chain links TRBV9 with TRBJ1-4; 8 bases line up with TRBD1. Germline CDR1 reads SGDLS; CDR2 reads YYNGEE. Trimming cost V 4 bases and J 8 bases; bases outside gene matches: 16. The CDR3 is 17 residues long.

V and J are TRBV3-1 (or the pseudogene TRBV3-2) and TRBJ2-2; perhaps TRBD2 as D (6 bases). V was trimmed by 4 bases and J by 3 bases, leaving 12 bases between them. This CDR3 is built from 15 residues. Germline CDR1 and CDR2: LGHDT and YNNKEL (reference sequence). The CDR3: CASSPWDSYTGELFF. In nucleotides, the CDR3 is TGTGCCAGCAGCCCGTGGGACTCCTACACCGGGGAGCTGTTTTTT.

J is TRBJ1-2 and V is TRBV5-4; D possibly corresponds to TRBD1 (5 bases). The CDR3 is 15 amino acids. Germline V gene lookup returns CDR1 SGHNT and CDR2 YYREEE (reference sequence). Trimming took 0 bases from V and 4 from J, leaving 13 bases between them. The CDR3 DNA reads as TGTGCCAGCAGCTTGGTACAAGGGACTCTCTATGGCTACACCTTC. Amino acids: CASSLVQGTLYGYTF.

This rearrangement joins TRBV19 to TRBJ1-1; TRBD1 matches 9 bases. This CDR3 is 14 amino acids long. V lost 7 bases and J lost 1; bases outside the gene matches: 4. Germline V lookup: CDR1 LNHDA, CDR2 SQIVND (reference sequence). The CDR3 is CASITDRGNTEAFF. The DNA of the CDR3 is TGTGCCAGTATCACGGACAGGGGGAACACTGAAGCTTTCTTT.

V and J are TRBV15 and TRBJ1-4; D is uncertain. This CDR3 is built from 15 residues. V dropped 4 bases and J dropped 1 base, with 10 bases sitting between them. CDR1 is LNHNV and CDR2 is YYDKDF in the germline V gene (reference sequence). The CDR3 is CATSKERVTNEKLFF. CDR3 DNA sequence: TGTGCCACCAGCAAGGAGAGGGTAACTAATGAAAAACTGTTTTTT.